These 23 T cell receptor beta chains were all obtained from the same sample, sequenced in a study of CD8 T cells in ankylosing spondylitis (dated by TCRdb to 2016 to 2017). Libraries came from 5' RACE. Sequencing relied on an Illumina HiSeq 2500. TCRdb handled the public reads itself, with Q25 trimming in fastp and clone calling in MiXCR, and kept productive beta chains. Each entry merges the rows of one CDR3 protein and shows their most common DNA and genes. For this sample the table gives 36,000 or so distinct CDR3 sequences, of which 13% were detected only once. The leading ten clones occupy 25% to 40% of the sample. Sequencing used synovial fluid, either unsorted or a sorted T cell fraction (not recorded which). These receptors came from a male donor with ankylosing spondylitis.

At least ten counts were recorded for this clonotype. J is TRBJ2-1 and V is TRBV28; D uncertain. The CDR3 has 13 amino acids. With 8 bases removed from V and 6 bases from J, the gap between germline ends came to 14 bases. Germline assignment: CDR1 MDHEN and CDR2 SYDVKM. CDR3 residues: CASFDSMINEQFF. The CDR3 bases are TGTGCCAGCTTCGACTCAATGATCAATGAGCAGTTCTTC.

The chain carries TRBV29-1 and TRBJ1-2; D unresolved. The CDR3 runs to 12 residues. Germline V gene sequence: CDR1 SQVTM, CDR2 ANQGSEA. The ends were cut back, 4 bases at V and 0 bases at J, with 6 bases in the middle. CDR3 loop: CSVASTNYGYTF. The CDR3 coding sequence is TGCAGCGTTGCCAGTACTAACTATGGCTACACCTTC.

The sample holds a few counts of this clonotype. The chain combines TRBV20-1 with TRBJ2-7, with D perhaps TRBD1 (6 bases). The V and J ends lost 3 bases and 3 bases respectively, with 9 bases between them. Germline CDR1 reads DFQATT; CDR2 reads SNEGSKA (reference sequence). The CDR3 loop spans 12 amino acids. The CDR3 here is CSARDSLYEQYF. The CDR3 DNA is TGCAGTGCTAGGGACAGCCTCTACGAGCAGTACTTC.

This clonotype occurred many times. The V gene is TRBV27, the J gene TRBJ2-3; 8 positions match TRBD2. Germline assignment: CDR1 MNHEY and CDR2 SMNVEV (reference sequence). V gave up 0 bases and J gave up 7 bases; unmatched junction bases: 6. The CDR3 sequence is 15 residues long. This chain's CDR3 is CASSLSASGGNTQYF. The CDR3 DNA reads as TGTGCCAGCAGTTTATCCGCCAGCGGGGGTAATACGCAGTATTTT.

The chain links TRBV28 to TRBJ2-1; 10 bases fit TRBD1. The CDR3 length is 15 residues. The trim removed 6 bases at V and 8 bases at J, leaving 10 bases unmatched. Germline CDR1 and CDR2: MDHEN and SYDVKM. The CDR3 nucleotides read TGTGCCAGCAGGGTTCCGGGACAGGGGAAGGATGAGCAGTTCTTC. Translating gives CASRVPGQGKDEQFF.

The rearrangement links TRBV7-9 to TRBJ2-1, with 9 bases lining up with TRBD1. In germline, CDR1 is SEHNR, CDR2 FQNEAQ (reference sequence). Unmatched junction bases numbered 15, after V lost 5 bases and J lost 7 bases. This CDR3 contains 17 residues. CDR3 region: CASSLNRWTGEDNEQFF. The CDR3 nucleotides are TGTGCCAGCAGCCTAAACAGGTGGACAGGGGAGGATAATGAGCAGTTCTTC.

This clonotype was seen ten or more times. The chain carries TRBV20-1 and TRBJ2-3; 15 bases align to TRBD2. This CDR3 has 20 residues. Germline trimming cut 2 bases from V and 0 bases from J; bases unmatched to any gene: 12. CDR1 and CDR2 (germline): DFQATT, SNEGSKA (reference sequence). The CDR3, as DNA: TGCAGTGCTAGACCACCGGGACTAGCGGGGGGCAGCACTAGCACAGATACGCAGTATTTT. It encodes CSARPPGLAGGSTSTDTQYF.

Ten or more counts support this clonotype. In nucleotides, the CDR3 is TGTGCCACCAGCAGAGAAAGGGGCTCCTACGAGCAGTACTTC. This encodes CATSRERGSYEQYF. This chain uses TRBV15 with TRBJ2-7, with a weak D call TRBD1 (5 bases). V was cut by 0 bases and J by 0 bases, with 6 bases left in between. The germline V gene encodes CDR1 LNHNV and CDR2 YYDKDF (reference sequence). The CDR3 is made up of 14 amino acids.

The chain links TRBV7-2 to TRBJ1-1; the D gene is possibly TRBD1 (6 bases). This CDR3 contains 15 residues. The germline V and J ends were trimmed by 2 bases and 4 bases, with 14 bases remaining between them. Germline V gives CDR1 SGHTA, CDR2 FQGNSA. Written as DNA, the CDR3 is TGTGCCAGCAGCTTAATGAAACAGGGACCCACTGAAGCTTTCTTT. This translates into CASSLMKQGPTEAFF.

This clonotype was observed a handful of times. V and J are TRBV6-1 and TRBJ2-3; 9 bases fit TRBD2. Trimming at V came to 8 bases and at J to 5 bases, leaving 5 bases not matched to a gene. The V gene's germline CDR1 is MNHNS and CDR2 SASEGT. This CDR3 is built from 13 residues. In DNA form, the CDR3 reads TGTGCCAGCGGGGAACTAGCGGGAGATACGCAGTATTTT. Its protein is CASGELAGDTQYF.

Ten or more counts support this clonotype. The rearrangement joins TRBV27 to TRBJ2-7; the D gene is possibly TRBD1 (5 bases). CDR1 is MNHEY, CDR2 SMNVEV, per germline (reference sequence). The ends were cut back, 5 bases at V and 5 bases at J, with 16 bases in the middle. The CDR3 contains 14 residues. The CDR3 DNA follows: TGTGCCAGCAGTAACTTCCACACCAGGGACGAGCAGTACTTC. This encodes CASSNFHTRDEQYF.

With regard to this clonotype: An end of the junction does not agree with germline; a read error may underlie this. This sequence joins TRBV7-8 and TRBJ2-5, with 8 nucleotides matching TRBD1. Germline V CDR1 and CDR2: SGHVS, FQNEAQ. The CDR3 has 13 residues. Here the CDR3 reads CANSLDRGETQYF. In nucleotides, the CDR3 is TGTGCCAACAGCTTAGACAGGGGAGAGACCCAGTACTTC.

The rearrangement uses TRBV14 and TRBJ2-7, with TRBD2 identical over 13 bases. The junction had 6 bases not matched to a gene; V was cut back by 4 bases and J by 0 bases. This CDR3 has 17 residues. CDR1 is SGHDN and CDR2 is FVKESK in the germline V gene. CDR3 sequence: CASSPGTSGIYSYEQYF. The CDR3 DNA sequence: TGTGCCAGCAGCCCCGGGACTAGCGGGATCTACTCCTACGAGCAGTACTTC.

The sample holds many counts of this clonotype. The chain employs TRBV5-1 and TRBJ2-3; D may be TRBD1 or TRBD2 (5 bases each). The CDR3 is 14 residues long. From germline, CDR1 is SGHRS and CDR2 YFSETQ. Trimming removed 3 bases at V and 5 bases at J, with 13 bases between. The CDR3 DNA reads as TGCGCCAGCAGCTCAGGGTACGGGATAGATACGCAGTATTTT. It codes for CASSSGYGIDTQYF. The full variable domain, its missing parts supplied by reference TRBV5-1 and TRBJ2-3, is KAGVTQTPRYLIKTRGQQVTLSCSPISGHRSVSWYQQTPGQGLQFLFEYFSETQRNKGNFPGRFSGRQFSNSRSEMNVSTLELGDSALYLCASSSGYGIDTQYFGPGTRLTVL.

There are a few counts of this clonotype. This chain joins TRBV9 and TRBJ1-4, with 7 nucleotides matching TRBD1. V trimming: 3 bases; J trimming: 0 bases; junction bases outside the gene matches: 14. Per the germline V gene, CDR1 is SGDLS and CDR2 is YYNGEE. The CDR3 runs to 19 residues. In DNA form, the CDR3 reads TGTGCCAGCAGCGGACCGCTCTGGGACAGAGCTTCAACTAATGAAAAACTGTTTTTT. The encoded protein is CASSGPLWDRASTNEKLFF.

This clonotype was found a few times. The chain has TRBV29-1 and TRBJ2-1; 8 bases map to TRBD2. Germline V gene sequence: CDR1 SQVTM, CDR2 ANQGSEA. V was clipped by 0 bases and J by 7 bases; unmatched bases: 8. This CDR3 has 15 amino acids. In DNA, the CDR3 is TGCAGCGTTGAAGAGTGGTTAGCGGGGAGTAATGAGCAGTTCTTC. Its protein is CSVEEWLAGSNEQFF.

About this clonotype: This CDR3 fails to terminate in the conserved phenylalanine or tryptophan, so it likely reflects a read error. J is TRBJ2-7 and V is TRBV11-1, with D maybe TRBD1 (7 bases). Per the germline V gene, CDR1 is SGHAT and CDR2 is FQDESV (reference sequence). This CDR3 has 19 amino acids. V was clipped by 3 bases and J by 7 bases, with 31 bases between them. This chain's CDR3 is CASSLYRGLTPGEFLEQYL. The CDR3, as DNA: TGTGCCAGCAGCTTGTACAGGGGACTGACCCCTGGGGAATTTCTAGAGCAGTACTTG.

The chain combines TRBV4-2 with TRBJ2-7; 11 bases agree with TRBD2. V lost 6 bases to trimming and J lost 3 bases; unmatched junction nucleotides: 7. Germline V CDR1 and CDR2: LGHNA, YNFKEQ. The CDR3 has 15 residues. The CDR3 bases are TGTGCCAGCAGGGGTATAGCGGGAGGGGACTACGAGCAGTACTTC. It is translated as CASRGIAGGDYEQYF.

V gene TRBV29-1 combines with J gene TRBJ2-3, with D tentatively TRBD2 (6 bases). Looked up from germline, CDR1 is SQVTM and CDR2 is ANQGSEA. V lost 0 bases and J 3 bases, leaving 16 bases between the germline ends. The CDR3 extends over 16 amino acids. DNA of the CDR3: TGCAGCGTTGAAGATGGGGCGGGAAAGAGTACAGATACGCAGTATTTT. Residues: CSVEDGAGKSTDTQYF.

This sequence joins TRBV6-5 and TRBJ2-1, with D perhaps TRBD1 (6 bases). Between the trimmed V and J ends, which lost 0 bases and 7 bases, there was a span of 16 bases. Germline values: CDR1 MNHEY, CDR2 SVGAGI. CDR3 size: 16 residues. The CDR3 DNA sequence: TGTGCCAGCAGTTACTCTCTAGCAGAAAGGGGGAATGAGCAGTTCTTC. Amino acid sequence: CASSYSLAERGNEQFF.

The sample holds many counts of this clonotype. V usage is TRBV10-3 and J usage is TRBJ1-1, with D possibly matching TRBD1 (6 bases). V lost 10 bases to trimming and J lost 1 base, with 13 bases between them. The CDR3 is made up of 13 amino acids. Germline CDR1 is ENHRY and CDR2 is SYGVKD. The CDR3 region has the DNA TGTGCCAATCGGGACACACCGAACACTGAAGCTTTCTTT. As protein: CANRDTPNTEAFF.

This clonotype appeared a few times. The rearrangement links TRBV6-1 to TRBJ2-3; 8 bases agree with TRBD1. Germline loops: CDR1 MNHNS, CDR2 SASEGT. This CDR3 contains 13 residues. Losses at the gene ends were 6 bases for V and 4 bases for J; bases not matched to a gene: 3. CDR3 bases: TGTGCCAGCAGGACAGGGGACGCAGATACGCAGTATTTT. Translating gives CASRTGDADTQYF.

This chain links TRBV20-1 with TRBJ1-2; D gene unclear. The V gene lost 0 bases and the J gene lost 4 bases, with 12 bases spanning the gap. The CDR3 extends over 14 amino acids. Germline V gene data show CDR1 as DFQATT and CDR2 as SNEGSKA (reference sequence). DNA of the CDR3: TGCAGTGCTAGAGAGGGCCCCGGAGCCTATGGCTACACCTTC. Amino acid sequence: CSAREGPGAYGYTF.